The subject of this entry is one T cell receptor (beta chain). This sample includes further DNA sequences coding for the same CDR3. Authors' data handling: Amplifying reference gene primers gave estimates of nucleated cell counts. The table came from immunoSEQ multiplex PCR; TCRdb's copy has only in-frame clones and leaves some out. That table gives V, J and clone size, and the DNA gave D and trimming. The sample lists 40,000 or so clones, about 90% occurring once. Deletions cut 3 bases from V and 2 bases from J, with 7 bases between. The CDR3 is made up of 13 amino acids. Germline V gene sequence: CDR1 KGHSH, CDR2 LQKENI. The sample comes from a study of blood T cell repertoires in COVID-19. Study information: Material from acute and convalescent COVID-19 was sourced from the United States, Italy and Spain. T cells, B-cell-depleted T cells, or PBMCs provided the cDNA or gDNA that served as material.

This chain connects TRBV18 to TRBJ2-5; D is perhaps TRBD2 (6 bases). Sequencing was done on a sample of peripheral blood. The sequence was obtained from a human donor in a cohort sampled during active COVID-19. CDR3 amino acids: CASSPGLQETQYF. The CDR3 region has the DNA TGTGCCAGCTCACCGGGACTTCAAGAGACCCAGTACTTC.